This T cell receptor beta chain was observed in a study of T cell repertoires in cytomegalovirus infection. In the study overall: Public TCR beta signatures marked donors with CMV infection and the matching HLA.

The V gene's germline CDR1 is PRHDT and CDR2 FYEKMQ (reference sequence). This CDR3 comprises 19 residues. The junction had 5 bases not matched to a gene; V was cut back by 5 bases and J by 0 bases. TCRdb re-analysed the reads in MiXCR, keeping a single row per CDR3 protein. The table shows tens of thousands of distinct CDR3 sequences, with 3.5% to 4.5% occurring only once. Sequencing input: PBMCs. The V call is TRBV13, the J call TRBJ2-6, with TRBD2 identical over 15 bases. The TCR comes from a human donor in good health (CMV status not recorded). Some clones in this sample may be carry-over from other donors' samples. The CDR3 nucleotides are TGTGCCAGCAGCCTGGGACTAGCGGGGGGCCTCTCTGGGGCCAACGTCCTGACTTTC. It is translated as CASSLGLAGGLSGANVLTF.